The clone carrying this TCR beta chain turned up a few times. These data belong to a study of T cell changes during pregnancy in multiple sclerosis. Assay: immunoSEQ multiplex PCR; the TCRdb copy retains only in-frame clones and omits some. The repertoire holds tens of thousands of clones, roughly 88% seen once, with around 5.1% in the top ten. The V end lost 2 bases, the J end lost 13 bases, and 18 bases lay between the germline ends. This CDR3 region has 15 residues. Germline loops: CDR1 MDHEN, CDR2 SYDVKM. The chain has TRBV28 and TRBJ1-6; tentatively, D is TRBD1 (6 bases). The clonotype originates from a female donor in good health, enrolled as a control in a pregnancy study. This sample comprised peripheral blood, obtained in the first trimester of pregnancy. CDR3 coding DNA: TGTGCCAGCAGTTTACCGGCCAGGGGCCTAGAGCCCCTCCACTTT. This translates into CASSLPARGLEPLHF.